This TCR beta chain was captured in a study of radiotherapy plus CTLA-4 blockade in lung cancer. Looking at the study overall: Of the patients, about 19% showed objective responses and roughly 31% attained disease control.

Those with chemo-refractory metastatic non-small-cell lung cancer were treated with focal radiation combined with CTLA-4 blockade using ipilimumab. The CDR3 extends over 14 amino acids. Germline V gene sequence: CDR1 GTSNPN, CDR2 SVGIG (reference sequence). The V end was cut by 3 bases, the J end by 2 bases, with 10 bases between. Profiling relied on immunoSEQ multiplex PCR, and the TCRdb table lists in-frame clones only, not all of them. Of some 94,000 clones in the sample, roughly 80% were seen once. This specimen consisted of peripheral blood, obtained from a patient treated with radiotherapy plus ipilimumab. The chain couples TRBV30 to TRBJ2-2; weak D call: TRBD2 (5 bases). This TCR derives from a human donor with non-small cell lung cancer that progressed on radiotherapy plus ipilimumab. CDR3 nucleotides: TGTGCCTGGAGGCTTCGGGAAAACACCGGGGAGCTGTTTTTT. Protein product: CAWRLRENTGELFF.